This record covers a single TCR beta chain. The antigen is undetermined. One end of the junction varies from germline; a read error may be responsible. This CDR3 is built from 14 residues. The germline CDR1 and CDR2 sequences are SGHTA and FQGNSA. The sample comes from a study of human versus mouse CDR3 diversity and MHC coevolution. Study-wide results and caveats: On average, humans showed more CDR3 deletions and insertions than mice. Humans had the largest estimated TCR beta repertoire, 1.5 million to 2 million clonotypes.

This table comes from immunoSEQ multiplex PCR, and its TCRdb copy is limited to in-frame clones, with some not included. The sample has 80,000 or so clones; roughly 95% are singletons. The TCR was taken from a person between 25 and 75 years old in good health. The material sequenced was naive CD4+ T cells from blood. Subset meaning: CD45RO-negative CD62L-positive naive CD4 T cells. The genes are TRBV7-2 and TRBJ2-1, with a tentative D call TRBD2 (6 bases). The chain's CDR3 is CASSLGLTYNGQFF. The CDR3 DNA reads TGTGCCAGCAGCTTGGGACTGACCTACAATGGGCAGTTCTTC.